A selection of T cell receptor beta chains follows, all from one sample in a study of cytomegalovirus exposure and HLA in healthy donors. Repertoires were generated with immunoSEQ multiplex PCR, while TCRdb's copy carries only in-frame clones and drops some. The table records about 150,000 clones, about 8.9% of them present only once. The material sequenced was PBMCs. All receptors come from a man in his fifties in good health and CMV-seronegative. Each CDR3 is given without its conserved first and last residue. Size is stated for part of the rows, as once, few or many counts, or as a class when the clone is expanded.

TRBJ2-2 TRBV19 few 13 ASRTDRVSPGELF
TRBJ1-2 TRBV5-1 few 12 ASSAGQGGYGYT
TRBJ1-2 TRBV18 few 13 ASSPLAGVSYGYT
TRBJ2-7 TRBV5-8 few 12 ASSLMGARYEQY
TRBJ1-5 TRBV6-1 few 11 AAGFYSNQPQH
TRBJ2-2 TRBV4-2 . 14 ASMRRGQGAIGELF
TRBJ1-4 TRBV10-3 . 12 AISAGTADEKLF
TRBJ2-7 TRBV30 few 12 AWSGWTDRYEQY
TRBJ2-2 TRBV28 . 13 ASSLSGGRTGELF
TRBJ1-2 TRBV19 . 13 ASTPLEAVAYGYT
TRBJ2-7 TRBV30 . 11 AWTPSQGYEQY
TRBJ2-5 TRBV28 few 11 ASTLSGKETQY
TRBJ2-7 TRBV10-3 . 16 AISESGLAGLSSYEQY
TRBJ2-1 TRBV30 few 11 ACLAGGPYEQF
TRBJ1-1 TRBV28 few 13 ASSLTGGWRTEAF
TRBJ1-2 TRBV10-3 few 14 AISESKGTTNYGYT
TRBJ2-5 TRBV7-7 . 13 ASSSTRGDQETQY
TRBJ2-1 TRBV18 few 13 ASSPRQPGDNEQF
TRBJ2-2 TRBV27 few 10 ASSPGTGELF
TRBJ1-1 TRBV19 . 11 ASSLNRSTEAF
TRBJ2-1 TRBV14 . 14 ASSHNTKGSYNEQF
TRBJ2-4 TRBV7-3 few 15 ASSIRGLAGAKNIQY
TRBJ2-2 TRBV5-4 . 12 ASRLAENTGELF
TRBJ2-7 TRBV7-2 few 14 ASSRAGAGSSYEQY
TRBJ2-1 TRBV7-7 . 15 AIGVPGTSGRAGEQF
TRBJ2-3 TRBV29-1 . 11 SVETTGTDTQY
TRBJ2-2 TRBV7-2 few 15 ASSLNGGLRVTGELF
TRBJ2-3 TRBV5-1 few 16 ASSLPAGGAGYPDTQY
TRBJ1-6 TRBV5-1 few 13 ASSWTGDVDSPLH
TRBJ2-2 TRBV18 few 13 ASSPLGSGTGELF
TRBJ1-2 TRBV6-1 few 10 ASSDFDYGYT
TRBJ1-1 TRBV10-1 few 12 ASSEGQGITEAF
TRBJ1-5 TRBV7-2 . 13 ASSLHGGAGQPQH
TRBJ1-4 TRBV2 . 13 ASSEARGTNEKLF
TRBJ2-7 TRBV7-2 few 13 ASSLRPLVSYEQY